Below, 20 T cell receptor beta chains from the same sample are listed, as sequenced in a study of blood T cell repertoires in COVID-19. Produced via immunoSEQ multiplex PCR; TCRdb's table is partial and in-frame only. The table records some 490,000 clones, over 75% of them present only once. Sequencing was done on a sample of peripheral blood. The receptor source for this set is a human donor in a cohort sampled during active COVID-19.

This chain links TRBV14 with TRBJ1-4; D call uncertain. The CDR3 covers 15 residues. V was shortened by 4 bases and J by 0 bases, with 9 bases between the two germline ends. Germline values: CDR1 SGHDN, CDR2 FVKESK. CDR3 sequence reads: CASSPYVSTNEKLFF. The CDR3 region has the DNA TGTGCCAGCAGCCCCTATGTGTCAACTAATGAAAAACTGTTTTTT.

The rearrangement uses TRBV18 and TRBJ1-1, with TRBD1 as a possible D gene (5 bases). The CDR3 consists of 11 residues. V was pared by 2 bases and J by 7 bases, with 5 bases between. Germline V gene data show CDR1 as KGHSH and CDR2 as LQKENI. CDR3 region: CASSPDSEAFF. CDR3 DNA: TGTGCCAGCTCACCAGACAGTGAAGCTTTCTTT.

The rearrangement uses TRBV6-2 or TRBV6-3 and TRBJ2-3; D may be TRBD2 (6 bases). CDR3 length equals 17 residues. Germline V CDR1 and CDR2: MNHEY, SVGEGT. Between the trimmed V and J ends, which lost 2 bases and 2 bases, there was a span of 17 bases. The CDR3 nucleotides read TGTGCCAGCAGTTACCCACCCCTTAGCGGCCTCACAGATACGCAGTATTTT. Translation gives CASSYPPLSGLTDTQYF.

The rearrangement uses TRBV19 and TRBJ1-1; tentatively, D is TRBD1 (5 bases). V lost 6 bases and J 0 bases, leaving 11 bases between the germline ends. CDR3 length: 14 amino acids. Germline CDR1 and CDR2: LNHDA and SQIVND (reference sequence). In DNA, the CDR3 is TGTGCCAGTAGGGAGGGGTCACTGAACACTGAAGCTTTCTTT. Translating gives CASREGSLNTEAFF.

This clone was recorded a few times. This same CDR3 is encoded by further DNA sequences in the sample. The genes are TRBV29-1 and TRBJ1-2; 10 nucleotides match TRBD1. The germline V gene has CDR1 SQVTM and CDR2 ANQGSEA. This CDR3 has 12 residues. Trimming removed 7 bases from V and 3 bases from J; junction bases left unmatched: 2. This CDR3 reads CSAGQGDYGYTF. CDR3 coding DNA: TGCAGCGCCGGACAGGGGGACTATGGCTACACCTTC.

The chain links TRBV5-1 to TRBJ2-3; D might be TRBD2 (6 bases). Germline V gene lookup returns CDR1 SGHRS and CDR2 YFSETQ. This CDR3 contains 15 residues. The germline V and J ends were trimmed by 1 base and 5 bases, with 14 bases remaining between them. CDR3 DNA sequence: TGCGCCAGCAGCTTGCTCTTAGCGGACAAAGATACGCAGTATTTT. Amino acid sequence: CASSLLLADKDTQYF.

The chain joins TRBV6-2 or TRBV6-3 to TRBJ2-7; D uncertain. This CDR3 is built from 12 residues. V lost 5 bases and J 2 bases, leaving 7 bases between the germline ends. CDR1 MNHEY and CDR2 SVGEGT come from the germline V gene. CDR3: CASSGGPYEQYF. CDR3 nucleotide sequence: TGTGCCAGCAGTGGCGGCCCCTACGAGCAGTACTTC.

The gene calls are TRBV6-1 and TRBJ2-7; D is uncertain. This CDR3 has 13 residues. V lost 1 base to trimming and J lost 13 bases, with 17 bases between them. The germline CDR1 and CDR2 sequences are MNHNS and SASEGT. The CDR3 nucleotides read TGTGCCAGCAGTGAAGAAGGAGCTACGAGCTCCTACTTC. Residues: CASSEEGATSSYF.

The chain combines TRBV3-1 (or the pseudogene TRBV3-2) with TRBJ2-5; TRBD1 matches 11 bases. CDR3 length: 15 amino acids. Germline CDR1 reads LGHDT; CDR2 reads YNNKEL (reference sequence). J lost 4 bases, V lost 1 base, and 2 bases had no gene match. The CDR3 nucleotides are TGTGCCAGCAGCCAAGGGACAGGGGGCACAGAGACCCAGTACTTC. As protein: CASSQGTGGTETQYF.

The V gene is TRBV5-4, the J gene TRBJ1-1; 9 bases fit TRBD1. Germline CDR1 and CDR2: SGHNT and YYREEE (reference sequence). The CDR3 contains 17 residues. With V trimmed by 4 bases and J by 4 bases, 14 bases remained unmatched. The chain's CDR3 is CASSPSLQGAAGTEAFF. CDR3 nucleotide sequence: TGTGCCAGCAGCCCGAGCCTACAGGGGGCGGCGGGCACTGAAGCTTTCTTT.

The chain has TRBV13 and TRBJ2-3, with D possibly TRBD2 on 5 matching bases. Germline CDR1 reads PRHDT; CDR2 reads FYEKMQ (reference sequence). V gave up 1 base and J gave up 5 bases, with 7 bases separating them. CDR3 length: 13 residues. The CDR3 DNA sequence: TGTGCCAGCAGCTTAGAGGAGGTAGATACGCAGTATTTT. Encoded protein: CASSLEEVDTQYF.

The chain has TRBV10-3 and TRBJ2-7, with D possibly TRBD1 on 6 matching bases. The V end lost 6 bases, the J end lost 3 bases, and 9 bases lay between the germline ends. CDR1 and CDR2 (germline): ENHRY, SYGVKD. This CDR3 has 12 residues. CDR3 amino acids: CAIRTQGYEQYF. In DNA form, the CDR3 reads TGTGCCATCAGGACACAGGGCTACGAGCAGTACTTC.

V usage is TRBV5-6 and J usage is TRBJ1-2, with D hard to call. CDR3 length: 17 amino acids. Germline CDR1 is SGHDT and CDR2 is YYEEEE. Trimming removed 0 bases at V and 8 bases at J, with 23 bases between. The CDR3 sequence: CASSLGIDRQDGMGYTF. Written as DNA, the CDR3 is TGTGCCAGCAGCTTGGGGATCGATCGACAAGACGGGATGGGCTACACCTTC.

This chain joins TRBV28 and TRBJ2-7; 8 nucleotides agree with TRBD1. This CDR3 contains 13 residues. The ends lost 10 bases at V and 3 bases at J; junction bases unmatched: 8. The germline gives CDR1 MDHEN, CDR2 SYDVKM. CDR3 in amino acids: CAILPTGGYEQYF. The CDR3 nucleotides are TGTGCCATCTTACCAACAGGGGGCTACGAGCAGTACTTC.

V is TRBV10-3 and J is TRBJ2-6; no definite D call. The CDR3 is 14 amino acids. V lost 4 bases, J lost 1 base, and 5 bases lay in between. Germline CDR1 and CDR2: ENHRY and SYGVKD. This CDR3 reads CAISAVSGANVLTF. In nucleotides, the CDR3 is TGTGCCATCAGTGCAGTATCTGGGGCCAACGTCCTGACTTTC.

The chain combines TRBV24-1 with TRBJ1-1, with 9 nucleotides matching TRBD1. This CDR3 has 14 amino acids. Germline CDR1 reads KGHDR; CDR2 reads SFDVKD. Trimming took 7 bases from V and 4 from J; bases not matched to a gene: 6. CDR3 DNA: TGTGCCACCAGAAGGACAGGGGAGGCCACTGAAGCTTTCTTT. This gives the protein CATRRTGEATEAFF.

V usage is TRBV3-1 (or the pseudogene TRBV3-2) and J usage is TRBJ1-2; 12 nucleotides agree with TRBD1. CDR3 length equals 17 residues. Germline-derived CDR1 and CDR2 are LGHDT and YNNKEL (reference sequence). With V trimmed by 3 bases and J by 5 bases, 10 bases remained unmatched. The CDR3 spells CASSQSSGTGGLYGYTF. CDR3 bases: TGTGCCAGCAGCCAGTCTTCCGGGACAGGGGGCTTATATGGCTACACCTTC.

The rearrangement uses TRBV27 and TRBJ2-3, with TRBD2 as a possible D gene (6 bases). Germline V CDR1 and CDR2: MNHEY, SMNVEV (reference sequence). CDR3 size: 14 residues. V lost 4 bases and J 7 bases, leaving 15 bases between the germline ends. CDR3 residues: CASSSGGASNTQYF. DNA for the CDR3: TGTGCCAGCAGTTCCGGCGGGGCGTCTAATACGCAGTATTTT.

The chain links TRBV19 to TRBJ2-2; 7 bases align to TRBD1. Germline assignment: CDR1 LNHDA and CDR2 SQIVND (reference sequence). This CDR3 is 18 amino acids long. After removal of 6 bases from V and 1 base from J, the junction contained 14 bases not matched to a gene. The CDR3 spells CASRQFARDRENTGELFF. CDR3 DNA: TGTGCCAGTAGGCAGTTTGCCCGGGACAGAGAGAACACCGGGGAGCTGTTTTTT.

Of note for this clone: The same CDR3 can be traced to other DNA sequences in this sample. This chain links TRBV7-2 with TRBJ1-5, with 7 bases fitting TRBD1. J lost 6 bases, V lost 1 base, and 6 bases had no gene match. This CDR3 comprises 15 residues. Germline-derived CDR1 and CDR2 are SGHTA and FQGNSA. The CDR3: CASSLGQGDGQPQHF. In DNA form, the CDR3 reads TGTGCCAGCAGCTTAGGACAGGGTGACGGTCAGCCCCAGCATTTT.